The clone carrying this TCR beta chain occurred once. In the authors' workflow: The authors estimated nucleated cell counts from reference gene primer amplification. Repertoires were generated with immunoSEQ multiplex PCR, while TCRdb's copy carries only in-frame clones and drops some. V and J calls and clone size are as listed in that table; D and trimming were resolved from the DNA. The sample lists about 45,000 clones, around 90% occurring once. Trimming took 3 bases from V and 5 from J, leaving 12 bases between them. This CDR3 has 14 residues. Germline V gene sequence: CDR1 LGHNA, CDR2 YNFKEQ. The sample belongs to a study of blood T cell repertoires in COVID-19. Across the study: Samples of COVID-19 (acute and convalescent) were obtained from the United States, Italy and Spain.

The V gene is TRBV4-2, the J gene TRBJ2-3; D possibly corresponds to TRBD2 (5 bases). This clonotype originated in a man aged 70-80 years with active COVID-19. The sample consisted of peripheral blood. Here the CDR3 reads CASSHSGTGDTQYF. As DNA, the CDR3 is TGTGCCAGCAGCCACAGCGGTACGGGAGATACGCAGTATTTT.